This T cell receptor (beta chain) emerged from a study of blood T cells in healthy people across ages. CDR1 is SGHTA and CDR2 is FQGNSA in the germline V gene. The V and J ends lost 1 base and 3 bases respectively, with 15 bases between them. The CDR3 runs to 17 residues. General study points: Estimates drawn from one million T cells were deemed to understate diversity.

Donor samples were obtained from healthy Caucasian individuals from Russia, aged roughly 6 to 95. Samples each had at least 6 micrograms of total RNA extracted. Notes on this clonotype: What it binds is unknown.

Next came a second PCR, run for about 6 to 12 cycles, which used a sample-barcoded 5' primer along with a J-beta primer mix. Each CDR3 protein gets one entry after TCRdb re-called the 5' RACE reads with MiXCR. The profile shows around 1.7 million distinct CDR3 sequences, roughly 27% of them singletons. Material for sequencing was blood. The V gene is TRBV7-2, the J gene TRBJ2-2, with TRBD1 as a possible D gene (5 bases). The TCR sequence derives from a young woman in good health. In DNA form, the CDR3 reads TGTGCCAGCAGCTTAGAGGGGTTGGGCAGCTACACCGGGGAGCTGTTTTTT. Translating it yields CASSLEGLGSYTGELFF. The full variable domain, with the rest looked up from reference TRBV7-2 and TRBJ2-2, is GAGVSQSPSNKVTEKGKDVELRCDPISGHTALYWYRQSLGQGLEFLIYFQGNSAPDKSGLPSDRFSAERTGGSVSTLTIQRTQQEDSAVYLCASSLEGLGSYTGELFFGEGSRLTVL.